This T cell receptor (beta chain) originates from a study of monozygotic twins with inflammatory bowel disease (dated by TCRdb to about 2019). Some background on the complete study: A total of roughly 28 monozygotic twin pairs were included in the full study, comprising nine German pairs (four IBD-concordant, five IBD-discordant) and 19 IBD-discordant Danish pairs. The search for disease-associated traits relied mainly on comparing, within discordant pairs, IBD patients with their genetically identical healthy co-twins. Each individual had, on average, about 151 000 unique TCRalpha sequences and 181 000 unique TCRbeta sequences available for analysis.

From each donor, a roughly 2.5 ml peripheral blood sample was drawn into PAXgene tubes and stored at -80 degrees C. Without T cell sorting, total RNA was isolated from whole blood using the PAXgene blood miRNA kit on an automated QIAcube. Peripheral blood from monozygotic twin pairs concordant or discordant for inflammatory bowel disease was subjected to deep TCRalpha and TCRbeta repertoire profiling with unique molecular barcoding. Smoking habits were recorded for all twin pairs, with individuals classified as current, former or never smokers. Comments on this clonotype: Which antigen it targets is not known.

Taken from cysteine to phenylalanine, the CDR3 has 17 residues. A DNA sequence was not provided. The germline V gene (reference sequence) provides CDR1 LGHDT and CDR2 YNNKEL. Library creation used 5' RACE. Preparation of each TCR library used approximately 3,500 ng of total RNA. cDNA was synthesized with SMARTScribe reverse transcriptase in eight separate reactions per sample. During cDNA synthesis, unique molecular identifiers containing a 6-nucleotide sample barcode were introduced by template switching. Amplification of TCRalpha and TCRbeta cDNA involved two nested PCRs of 16 and 9 cycles, and each PCR was followed by bead purification. Before amplification, the cDNA was both treated with uracil DNA-glycosylase and purified with the QIAquick PCR purification kit. The second PCR was the step at which Illumina TruSeq-compatible adapters and sample-specific barcodes were added. TapeStation and Qubit were used to check library quality and concentration, and about 4.5 ng of each library was pooled. Sequencing of pooled libraries was carried out on an Illumina HiSeq2500 single-index Rapid Run using 2 x 100 bp reads and custom sequencing primers. In the original analysis: UMI-based consensus assembly with MiGEC version 1.2.6 was used to correct PCR and sequencing errors. MiXCR version 2.1.1 handled V(D)J alignment, clonotype assembly and CDR3 extraction. Gene usage, clonotype sharing and MAIT/NKT TCR abundance were normalised by analysing the top 1000, 10 000 and 20 000 clonotypes per sample. After downsampling to 27 000 UMIs, diversity was calculated as the inverse Simpson index using the vegan R package. Paired Mann-Whitney U tests were applied to discordant twin pairs, and Benjamini-Hochberg correction was used for multiple testing. Reprocessed by TCRdb, the reads give a single entry per CDR3 protein sequence, without DNA. TCRdb assigned the V and J calls; the authors' analysis was not used. Per the sample table, the count is 300,000 to 350,000 distinct CDR3 sequences. The ten biggest clones cover around 2% of the sample.

On the study overall, not on this receptor specifically: IBD patients had lower TCRbeta repertoire diversity, measured by the inverse Simpson index, than their healthy co-twins. The analysis was unable to tell different T cell subtypes apart. Because patients were on differing immunosuppressive treatments, the repertoires may have picked up extra background noise and inter-individual variability. Concordant and discordant twins showed no difference in repertoire similarity, possibly because of limited statistical power. Fewer clonotypes were shared with other individuals by IBD patients than by healthy twins, most markedly in patients showing signs of disease activity. The results gave no support for a single strong signal or clonotype linked to IBD.

The sample consisted of blood. The sequence was obtained from a human donor with ulcerative colitis or Crohn's disease, or a healthy co-twin of an affected twin (not recorded which). The chain uses TRBV3-1 and TRBJ2-5; TCRdb's D gene call, TRBD1, goes unchecked for lack of DNA. The CDR3 region has the sequence CASSQGMGRTLFETQYF.